This T cell receptor (delta chain) originates from a study of gamma-delta T cells after stem cell transplantation. This clone is categorized as large (0.1 to 1%). In the same sample, other DNA sequences code for this CDR3. TCRdb re-processed the RT-PCR reads via CATT. The sample records 1,700 or so delta-chain clones, almost 4.5% being singletons. The TCR was taken from a human donor. It is not recorded whose cells these are; they may come from a transplant donor. Input material: gamma-delta T cells.

The CDR3 sequence is CACDQPPLGDTTLSWDTRQMFF. The CDR3 nucleotides read TGTGCCTGTGACCAACCCCCACTGGGGGATACTACTCTGTCCTGGGACACCCGACAGATGTTTTTC. The gene calls are TRDV2 and TRDJ3; 12 bases fit TRDD3. From germline, CDR1 is GEAIGNYY and CDR2 EKD. V shed 3 bases and J 1 base; nucleotides not matched to a gene: 15. The CDR3 contains 22 residues.